The present T cell receptor beta chain was sequenced within a study of molecular identifiers for immune sequencing clone quantification. TCRdb fed the PCR reads into MiXCR, producing one record per CDR3 protein. The repertoire holds more than 250,000 distinct CDR3 sequences, with 20% to 25% as singletons. As for this clonotype: A single base separates this from a much larger clone, so it may be a read error. The CDR3 does not close with the conserved phenylalanine or tryptophan, likely indicating a read error.

The receptor comes from a human donor in good health. Some libraries in this study had Jurkat cell RNA spiked in. What was sequenced was naive CD8+ T cells from blood, with Jurkat cell RNA spiked in. The subset denotes: FACS-sorted CD8+CD4-CCR7+CD45RA+ naive T cells.

CDR3 amino acids: CASSTGSASAKNIQYS. The CDR3 DNA reads as TGTGCCAGTAGTACTGGAAGTGCCTCAGCCAAAAACATTCAGTACTCC. V is TRBV19 and J is TRBJ2-4, with D unclear. CDR3 size: 16 residues. The germline CDR1 and CDR2 sequences are LNHDA and SQIVND (reference sequence). The germline V and J ends were trimmed by 4 bases and 0 bases, with 13 bases remaining between them.